The 21 T cell receptor beta chains below were found in one sample sequenced in a study of cytomegalovirus exposure and HLA in healthy donors. 60 Vbeta and 13 Jbeta primers were used in PCR. Assay: immunoSEQ multiplex PCR; the TCRdb copy retains only in-frame clones and omits some. The table shows 75,000 to 90,000 clones, with approximately 74% occurring only once. Sample: PBMCs. The receptors shown here come from a young man in good health and CMV-seropositive.

The V call is TRBV4-1, the J call TRBJ2-7; 7 bases fit TRBD1. Trimming took 8 bases from V and 2 from J; bases not matched to a gene: 6. CDR1 and CDR2 from the germline V gene are MGHRA and YSYEKL. There are 13 residues in the CDR3. This CDR3 reads CASSRDSTYEQYF. The CDR3 coding sequence is TGCGCCAGCTCCCGGGACAGTACCTACGAGCAGTACTTC.

The chain joins TRBV2 to TRBJ1-5, with a tentative D call TRBD1 (6 bases). The germline CDR1 and CDR2 sequences are SNHLY and FYNNEI. The CDR3 runs 14 residues. Trimming removed 7 bases from V and 4 bases from J, with 14 bases in between. The CDR3 nucleotides are TGTGCCAGCACCCCGGACAGCGGAAATCAGCCCCAGCATTTT. This sequence encodes CASTPDSGNQPQHF.

The J gene is TRBJ1-1, the V gene TRBV5-4; no clear D. CDR1 and CDR2 (germline): SGHNT, YYREEE (reference sequence). Trimming took off 3 bases at V and 3 bases at J, with 9 bases between the two ends. This CDR3 is 13 amino acids long. CDR3 DNA sequence: TGTGCCAGCAGCTCTTTAGAGGACACTGAAGCTTTCTTT. As protein: CASSSLEDTEAFF.

The CDR3 region is CASRNRGKHEQYF. DNA of the CDR3: TGTGCCAGCAGGAACAGGGGTAAACACGAGCAGTACTTC. This chain links TRBV6-4 with TRBJ2-7; TRBD1 matches at 7 bases. The germline CDR1 and CDR2 sequences are MRHNA and SNTAGT. The CDR3 runs 13 residues. The V segment lost 6 bases and the J segment 5 bases; nucleotides outside the gene matches: 7.

This clone was recorded a few times. This same CDR3 is encoded by further DNA sequences in the sample. The chain links TRBV7-3 to TRBJ2-2; 15 nucleotides agree with TRBD2. With 3 bases clipped from V and 5 bases from J, the junction kept 1 base outside the gene matches. Per the germline V gene, CDR1 is SGHTA and CDR2 is FQGTGA. This CDR3 has 16 amino acids. CDR3 bases: TGTGCCAGCAGCTTGGGACTAGCGGGAGGTACCGGGGAGCTGTTTTTT. Protein product: CASSLGLAGGTGELFF.

The chain carries TRBV27 and TRBJ1-2, with TRBD1 matching 10 bases. The J segment lost 8 bases and the V segment lost 6 bases, leaving 12 bases of the junction unmatched. The germline gives CDR1 MNHEY, CDR2 SMNVEV (reference sequence). The CDR3 totals 15 residues. CDR3 sequence: CASSLMTGGSWGYTF. The CDR3 DNA follows: TGTGCCAGCAGCCTGATGACAGGGGGCTCGTGGGGCTACACCTTC.

The gene calls are TRBV5-6 and TRBJ2-5, with TRBD2 as a possible D gene (6 bases). The length of the CDR3 is 14 residues. V was cut by 0 bases and J by 4 bases, with 10 bases left in between. Germline V gives CDR1 SGHDT, CDR2 YYEEEE. This CDR3 reads CASSLDRERETQYF. The CDR3 DNA reads TGTGCCAGCAGCTTGGACCGGGAGCGAGAGACCCAGTACTTC.

The V gene is TRBV6-1, the J gene TRBJ1-4; D not resolved. Germline CDR1 reads MNHNS; CDR2 reads SASEGT. This CDR3 contains 14 residues. V gave up 1 base and J gave up 5 bases, with 8 bases separating them. The chain's CDR3 is CASSEVSRNEKLFF. Written as DNA, the CDR3 is TGTGCCAGCAGTGAAGTGTCCAGAAATGAAAAACTGTTTTTT.

This sequence joins TRBV9 and TRBJ1-6; a possible D gene is TRBD1 (5 bases). The germline V gene encodes CDR1 SGDLS and CDR2 YYNGEE. The CDR3 totals 15 residues. Trimming took off 0 bases at V and 9 bases at J, with 13 bases between the two ends. The CDR3 loop is CASSVDKGLTSPLHF. In nucleotides, the CDR3 is TGTGCCAGCAGCGTAGATAAGGGGCTAACTTCACCCCTCCACTTT. The whole variable domain, filled in from reference TRBV9 and TRBJ1-6, reads DSGVTQTPKHLITATGQRVTLRCSPRSGDLSVYWYQQSLDQGLQFLIQYYNGEERAKGNILERFSAQQFPDLHSELNLSSLELGDSALYFCASSVDKGLTSPLHFGNGTRLTVT.

V and J are TRBV5-6 and TRBJ2-1; TRBD1 is a possible D gene (5 bases). Deletions cut 2 bases from V and 4 bases from J, with 16 bases between. From germline, CDR1 is SGHDT and CDR2 YYEEEE. The CDR3 covers 16 residues. CDR3 nucleotide sequence: TGTGCCAGCAGCTTTGGGCAGGGTCGGGTTTACAATGAGCAGTTCTTC. Encoded protein: CASSFGQGRVYNEQFF. Full variable domain (rest looked up from reference TRBV5-6 and TRBJ2-1): DAGVTQSPTHLIKTRGQQVTLRCSPKSGHDTVSWYQQALGQGPQFIFQYYEEEERQRGNFPDRFSGHQFPNYSSELNVNALLLGDSALYLCASSFGQGRVYNEQFFGPGTRLTVL.

In this sample, this clone turned up once. The rearrangement joins TRBV2 to TRBJ2-7; possibly TRBD1 for D (6 bases). The CDR3 totals 15 residues. In germline, CDR1 is SNHLY, CDR2 FYNNEI. V gave up 0 bases and J gave up 2 bases, with 11 bases separating them. This CDR3 reads CASSEAPGAAYEQYF. The CDR3 region has the DNA TGTGCCAGCAGTGAAGCGCCAGGGGCAGCCTACGAGCAGTACTTC.

The V gene is TRBV7-8, the J gene TRBJ2-7; 7 bases are a match to TRBD2. Germline CDR1 reads SGHVS; CDR2 reads FQNEAQ. Trimming removed 5 bases from V and 0 bases from J; junction bases left unmatched: 13. CDR3 length: 17 residues. The DNA for the CDR3 is TGTGCCAGCAGCCATAGCTCGAGCGGGACGAGCTCCTACGAGCAGTACTTC. This translates into CASSHSSSGTSSYEQYF. The whole variable domain, filled in from reference TRBV7-8 and TRBJ2-7, reads GAGVSQSPRYKVAKRGQDVALRCDPISGHVSLFWYQQALGQGPEFLTYFQNEAQLDKSGLPSDRFFAERPEGSVSTLKIQRTQQEDSAVYLCASSHSSSGTSSYEQYFGPGTRLTVT.

This rearrangement joins TRBV6-6 to TRBJ1-5, with TRBD1 matching 10 bases. Germline CDR1 and CDR2: MNHNY and SVGAGI (reference sequence). The CDR3 runs to 16 residues. Trimming at V came to 6 bases and at J to 0 bases, leaving 5 bases not matched to a gene. This CDR3 is CASRVDRGLSNQPQHF. The CDR3 DNA follows: TGTGCCAGCAGAGTTGACAGGGGGCTTAGCAATCAGCCCCAGCATTTT.

This sequence joins TRBV6-5 and TRBJ2-7; TRBD1 matches at 7 bases. V shed 9 bases, J shed 3 bases, and the junction held 8 bases outside the gene matches. The CDR3 spans 13 residues. Germline CDR1 MNHEY, CDR2 SVGAGI. The CDR3 spells CASSKTGVYEQYF. CDR3 nucleotides: TGTGCCAGTTCGAAAACAGGGGTCTACGAGCAGTACTTC.

The chain uses TRBV6-6 and TRBJ1-1; TRBD1 aligns across 10 bases. The CDR3 sequence is 14 residues long. With V trimmed by 6 bases and J by 3 bases, 4 bases remained unmatched. Germline V gene sequence: CDR1 MNHNY, CDR2 SVGAGI (reference sequence). The CDR3 reads CASRAGTGDTEAFF. DNA of the CDR3: TGTGCCAGCAGAGCCGGGACAGGGGACACTGAAGCTTTCTTT.

V gene TRBV5-1 combines with J gene TRBJ1-6, with TRBD1 matching over 10 bases. Unmatched junction bases numbered 5, after V lost 5 bases and J lost 9 bases. CDR3 length equals 14 residues. From germline, CDR1 is SGHRS and CDR2 YFSETQ. CDR3 residues: CASREGQGSSPLHF. The CDR3, as DNA: TGCGCCAGCAGGGAGGGACAGGGGTCTTCACCCCTCCACTTT.

V is TRBV5-6 and J is TRBJ2-7; no definite D call. Germline V CDR1 and CDR2: SGHDT, YYEEEE. The V end was cut by 4 bases, the J end by 1 base, with 6 bases between. CDR3 length: 12 amino acids. The CDR3 DNA follows: TGTGCCAGCAGCCTCGAGTCCTACGAGCAGTACTTC. The encoded protein is CASSLESYEQYF.

The chain uses TRBV30 and TRBJ1-5, with D unresolved. V dropped 4 bases and J dropped 4 bases, with 17 bases sitting between them. The CDR3 loop spans 15 amino acids. The V gene's germline CDR1 is GTSNPN and CDR2 SVGIG (reference sequence). The CDR3 region is CAWNVGGFGNQPQHF. DNA of the CDR3: TGTGCCTGGAATGTGGGAGGGTTTGGTAATCAGCCCCAGCATTTT.

V usage is TRBV27 and J usage is TRBJ1-2; 8 bases match TRBD1. This CDR3 has 14 amino acids. The trim removed 7 bases at V and 4 bases at J, leaving 8 bases unmatched. Germline V lookup: CDR1 MNHEY, CDR2 SMNVEV (reference sequence). CDR3 DNA: TGTGCCAGCACCCAACTAGGGACAGGCTATGGCTACACCTTC. This codes for CASTQLGTGYGYTF.

This clone was seen once. The rearrangement links TRBV12-5 to TRBJ2-7, with 10 bases that match TRBD1. V shed 5 bases and J 6 bases; nucleotides not matched to a gene: 10. The CDR3 length is 15 residues. Germline CDR1 reads LGHNT; CDR2 reads FRNRAP. The CDR3 coding sequence is TGTGCTAGTGGTGTTCCGGGACAGGGGTTGTCCGAGCAGTACTTC. Its translation: CASGVPGQGLSEQYF.

Only one count was recorded for this clone. This sequence joins TRBV30 and TRBJ1-5; 9 nucleotides line up with TRBD1. This CDR3 spans 14 amino acids. From germline, CDR1 is GTSNPN and CDR2 SVGIG (reference sequence). With V trimmed by 1 base and J by 4 bases, 2 bases remained unmatched. Written as DNA, the CDR3 is TGTGCCTGGAGTGCCGACAGGGGGAATCAGCCCCAGCATTTT. It encodes CAWSADRGNQPQHF.